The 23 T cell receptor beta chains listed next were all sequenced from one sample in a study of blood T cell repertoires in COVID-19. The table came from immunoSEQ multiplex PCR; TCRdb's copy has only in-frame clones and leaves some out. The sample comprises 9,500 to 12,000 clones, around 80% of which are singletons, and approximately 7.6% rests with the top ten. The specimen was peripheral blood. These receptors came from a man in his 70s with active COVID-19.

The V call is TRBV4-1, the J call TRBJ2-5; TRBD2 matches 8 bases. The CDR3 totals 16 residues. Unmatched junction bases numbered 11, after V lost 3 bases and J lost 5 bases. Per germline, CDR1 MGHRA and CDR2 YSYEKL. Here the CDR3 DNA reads TGCGCCAGCAGCCAGGGACCGGGACTAGTAGGGGAGACCCAGTACTTC. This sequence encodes CASSQGPGLVGETQYF.

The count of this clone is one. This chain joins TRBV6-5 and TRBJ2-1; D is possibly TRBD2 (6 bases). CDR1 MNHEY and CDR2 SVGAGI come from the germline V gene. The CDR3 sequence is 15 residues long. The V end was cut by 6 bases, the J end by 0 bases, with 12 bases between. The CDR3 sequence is CASRVPGLSYNEQFF. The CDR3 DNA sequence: TGTGCCAGCAGGGTCCCGGGACTCTCCTACAATGAGCAGTTCTTC.

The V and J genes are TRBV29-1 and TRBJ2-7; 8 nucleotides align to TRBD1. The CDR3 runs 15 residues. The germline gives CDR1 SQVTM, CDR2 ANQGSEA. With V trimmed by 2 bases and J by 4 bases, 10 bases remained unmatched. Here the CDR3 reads CSVERWTGIFYEQYF. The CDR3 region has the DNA TGCAGCGTTGAAAGGTGGACAGGGATTTTTTACGAGCAGTACTTC.

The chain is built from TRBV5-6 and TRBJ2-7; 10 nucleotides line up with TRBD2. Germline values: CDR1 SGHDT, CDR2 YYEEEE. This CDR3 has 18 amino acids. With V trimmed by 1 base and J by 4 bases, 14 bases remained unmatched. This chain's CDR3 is CASSLWFLAGVGSYEQYF. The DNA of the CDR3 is TGTGCCAGCAGCTTGTGGTTTCTAGCGGGGGTGGGCTCATACGAGCAGTACTTC.

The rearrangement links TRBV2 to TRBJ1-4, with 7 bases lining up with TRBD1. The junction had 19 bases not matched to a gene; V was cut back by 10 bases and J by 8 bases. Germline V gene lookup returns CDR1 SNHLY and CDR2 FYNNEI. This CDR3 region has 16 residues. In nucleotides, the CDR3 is TGTGCCACGAGCCGGAACAGCGCGGGACAGAACGAAAAACTGTTTTTT. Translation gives CATSRNSAGQNEKLFF.

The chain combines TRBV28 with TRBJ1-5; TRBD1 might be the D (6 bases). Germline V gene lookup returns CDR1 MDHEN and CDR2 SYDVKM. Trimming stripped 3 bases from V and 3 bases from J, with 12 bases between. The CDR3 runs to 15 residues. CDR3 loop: CASSFLAGANQPQHF. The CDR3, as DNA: TGTGCCAGCAGTTTTTTAGCAGGGGCCAATCAGCCCCAGCATTTT.

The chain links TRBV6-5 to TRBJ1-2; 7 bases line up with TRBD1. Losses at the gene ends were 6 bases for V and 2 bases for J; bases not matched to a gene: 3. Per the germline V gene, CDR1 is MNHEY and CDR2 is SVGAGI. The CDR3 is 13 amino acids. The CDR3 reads CASRPGQNYGYTF. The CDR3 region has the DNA TGTGCCAGCAGGCCGGGACAGAACTATGGCTACACCTTC.

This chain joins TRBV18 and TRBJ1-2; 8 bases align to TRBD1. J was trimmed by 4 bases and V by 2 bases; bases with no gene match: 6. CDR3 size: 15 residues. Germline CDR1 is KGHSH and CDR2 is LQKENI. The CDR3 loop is CASSPGTGFTYGYTF. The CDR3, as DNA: TGTGCCAGCTCACCAGGGACAGGTTTTACCTATGGCTACACCTTC.

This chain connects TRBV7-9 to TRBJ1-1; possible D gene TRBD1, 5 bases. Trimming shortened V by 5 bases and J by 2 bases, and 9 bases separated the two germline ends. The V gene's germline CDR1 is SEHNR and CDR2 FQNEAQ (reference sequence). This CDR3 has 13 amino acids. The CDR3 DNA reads TGTGCCAGCAGCCCCGACAGTAACACTGAAGCTTTCTTT. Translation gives CASSPDSNTEAFF.

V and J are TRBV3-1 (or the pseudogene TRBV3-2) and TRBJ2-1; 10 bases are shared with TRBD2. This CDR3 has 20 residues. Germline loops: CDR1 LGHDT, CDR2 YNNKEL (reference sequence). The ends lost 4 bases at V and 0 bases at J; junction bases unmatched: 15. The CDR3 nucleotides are TGTGCCAGCAGCCCCCACGCGTCTAGCGGGGGAACAAGCTCCTACAATGAGCAGTTCTTC. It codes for CASSPHASSGGTSSYNEQFF.

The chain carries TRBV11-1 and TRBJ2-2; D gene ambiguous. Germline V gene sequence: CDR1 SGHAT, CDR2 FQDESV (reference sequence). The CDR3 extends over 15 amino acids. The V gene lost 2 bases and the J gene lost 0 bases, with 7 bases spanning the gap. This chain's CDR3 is CASSLTGSNTGELFF. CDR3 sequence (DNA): TGTGCCAGCAGCTTAACGGGTTCGAACACCGGGGAGCTGTTTTTT.

The CDR3 coding sequence is TGTGCCAGCAGTGACCAGCCCCTCGGGGGGTTCCAAGAGACCCAGTACTTC. It yields the protein CASSDQPLGGFQETQYF. The chain recombines TRBV6-1 with TRBJ2-5; 7 bases are a match to TRBD2. Germline values: CDR1 MNHNS, CDR2 SASEGT. V lost 3 bases to trimming and J lost 1 base; unmatched junction nucleotides: 11. CDR3 size: 17 residues.

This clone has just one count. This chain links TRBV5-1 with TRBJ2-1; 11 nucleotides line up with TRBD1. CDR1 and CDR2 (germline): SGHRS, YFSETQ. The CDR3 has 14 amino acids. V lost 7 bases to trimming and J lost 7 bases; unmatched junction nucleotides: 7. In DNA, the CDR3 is TGCGCCAGCGTTCCCGGGACAGGGGGGAATGAGCAGTTCTTC. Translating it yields CASVPGTGGNEQFF.

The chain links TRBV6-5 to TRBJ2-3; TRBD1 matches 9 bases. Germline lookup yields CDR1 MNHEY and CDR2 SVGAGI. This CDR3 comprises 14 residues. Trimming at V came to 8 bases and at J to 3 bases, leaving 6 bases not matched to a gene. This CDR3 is CASRRDRVTDTQYF. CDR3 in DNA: TGTGCCAGCCGCCGGGACAGGGTTACAGATACGCAGTATTTT.

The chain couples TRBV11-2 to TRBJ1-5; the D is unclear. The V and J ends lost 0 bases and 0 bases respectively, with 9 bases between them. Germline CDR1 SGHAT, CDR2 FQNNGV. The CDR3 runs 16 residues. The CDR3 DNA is TGTGCCAGCAGCTTAGAGGCGACTTATAGCAATCAGCCCCAGCATTTT. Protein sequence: CASSLEATYSNQPQHF.

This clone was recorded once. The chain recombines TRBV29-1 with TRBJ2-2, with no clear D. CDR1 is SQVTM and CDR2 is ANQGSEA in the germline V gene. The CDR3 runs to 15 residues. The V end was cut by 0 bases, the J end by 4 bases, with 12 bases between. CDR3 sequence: CSVEDEARLTGELFF. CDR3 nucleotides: TGCAGCGTTGAAGATGAGGCACGACTCACCGGGGAGCTGTTTTTT.

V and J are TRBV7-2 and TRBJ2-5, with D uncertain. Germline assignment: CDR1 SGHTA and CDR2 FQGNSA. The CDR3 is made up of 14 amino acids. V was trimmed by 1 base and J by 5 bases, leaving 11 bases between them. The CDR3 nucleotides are TGTGCCAGCAGCTTAGTTAGTAGGAGCGAGACCCAGTACTTC. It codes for CASSLVSRSETQYF.

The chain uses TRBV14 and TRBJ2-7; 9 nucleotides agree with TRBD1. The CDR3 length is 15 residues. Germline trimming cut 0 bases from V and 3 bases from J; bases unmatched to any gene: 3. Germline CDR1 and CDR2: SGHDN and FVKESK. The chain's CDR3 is CASSQEDRGYYEQYF. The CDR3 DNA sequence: TGTGCCAGCAGCCAAGAGGACAGGGGTTACTACGAGCAGTACTTC.

The CDR3 region is CASSPPGGWLNEKLFF. CDR3 sequence (DNA): TGTGCCAGCAGCCCTCCCGGCGGGTGGTTGAATGAAAAACTGTTTTTT. This chain links TRBV5-8 with TRBJ1-4; D ambiguous. Trimming shortened V by 4 bases and J by 5 bases, and 18 bases separated the two germline ends. The germline gives CDR1 SGHTS, CDR2 YDEGEE. The CDR3 totals 16 residues.

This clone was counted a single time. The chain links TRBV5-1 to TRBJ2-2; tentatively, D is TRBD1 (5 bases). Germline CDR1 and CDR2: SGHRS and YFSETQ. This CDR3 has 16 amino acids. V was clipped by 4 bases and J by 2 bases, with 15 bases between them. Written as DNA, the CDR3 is TGCGCCAGCAGCGTCGAACCACAGGAAAACACCGGGGAGCTGTTTTTT. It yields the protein CASSVEPQENTGELFF. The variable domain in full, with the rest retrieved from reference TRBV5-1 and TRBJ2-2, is KAGVTQTPRYLIKTRGQQVTLSCSPISGHRSVSWYQQTPGQGLQFLFEYFSETQRNKGNFPGRFSGRQFSNSRSEMNVSTLELGDSALYLCASSVEPQENTGELFFGEGSRLTVL.

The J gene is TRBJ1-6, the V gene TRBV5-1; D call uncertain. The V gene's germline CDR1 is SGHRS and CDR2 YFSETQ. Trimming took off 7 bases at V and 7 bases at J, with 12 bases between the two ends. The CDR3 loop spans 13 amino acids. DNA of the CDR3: TGCGCCAGCTCTTCGGGAACCAATTCACCCCTCCACTTT. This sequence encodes CASSSGTNSPLHF. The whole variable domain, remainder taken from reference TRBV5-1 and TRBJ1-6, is KAGVTQTPRYLIKTRGQQVTLSCSPISGHRSVSWYQQTPGQGLQFLFEYFSETQRNKGNFPGRFSGRQFSNSRSEMNVSTLELGDSALYLCASSSGTNSPLHFGNGTRLTVT.

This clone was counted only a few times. Here the CDR3 reads CASSYVSAGVDTQYF. The CDR3 region has the DNA TGTGCCAGCAGTTATGTGTCAGCGGGGGTAGATACGCAGTATTTT. This chain uses TRBV11-2 with TRBJ2-3; 8 bases map to TRBD2. J was trimmed by 5 bases and V by 6 bases; bases with no gene match: 10. The germline gives CDR1 SGHAT, CDR2 FQNNGV. The length of the CDR3 is 15 residues.

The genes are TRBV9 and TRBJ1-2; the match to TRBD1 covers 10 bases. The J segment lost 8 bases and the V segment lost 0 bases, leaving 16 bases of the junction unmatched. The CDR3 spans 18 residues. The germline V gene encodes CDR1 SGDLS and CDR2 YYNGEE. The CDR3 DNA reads TGTGCCAGCAGCGTAGCGGCTTGGACAGGGGGTCGTAGTTGGGGCTACACCTTC. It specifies CASSVAAWTGGRSWGYTF.